What follows are 18 T cell receptor beta chains derived from one specimen sequenced in a study of blood T cell repertoires in COVID-19. Profiling relied on immunoSEQ multiplex PCR, and the TCRdb table lists in-frame clones only, not all of them. The table has 300,000 to 400,000 clones, 88% seen once. Sequencing was done on a sample of peripheral blood. Receptors originate from a woman between 50 and 59 years old with active or convalescent COVID-19.

V is TRBV7-9 and J is TRBJ1-1; D might be TRBD1 (5 bases). Per the germline V gene, CDR1 is SEHNR and CDR2 is FQNEAQ (reference sequence). The length of the CDR3 is 12 residues. V shed 7 bases and J shed 5 bases, with 11 bases lying between them. The CDR3 coding sequence is TGTGCCAGCACAGGGATAGCGACTGAAGCTTTCTTT. Its translation: CASTGIATEAFF. The full variable domain, its missing parts supplied by reference TRBV7-9 and TRBJ1-1, is DTGVSQNPRHKITKRGQNVTFRCDPISEHNRLYWYRQTLGQGPEFLTYFQNEAQLEKSRLLSDRFSAERPKGSFSTLEIQRTEQGDSAMYLCASTGIATEAFFGQGTRLTVV.

This sequence joins TRBV19 and TRBJ1-1; a weak D match, TRBD1 (6 bases). This CDR3 contains 17 residues. V was trimmed by 8 bases and J by 0 bases, leaving 22 bases between them. From germline, CDR1 is LNHDA and CDR2 SQIVND (reference sequence). Here the CDR3 reads CASESTGRGVMNTEAFF. For the CDR3, the DNA is TGTGCCAGTGAGAGCACAGGGAGGGGAGTAATGAACACTGAAGCTTTCTTT.

This clone has a count of ten or more. This rearrangement joins TRBV28 to TRBJ1-3; D is unclear. The CDR3 runs 13 residues. Germline V gene lookup returns CDR1 MDHEN and CDR2 SYDVKM. The V and J ends lost 5 bases and 4 bases respectively, with 9 bases between them. The CDR3, as DNA: TGTGCCAGCAGTGAAGTCCGGGGAAACACCATATATTTT. Its protein is CASSEVRGNTIYF.

This chain connects TRBV6-2 or TRBV6-3 to TRBJ2-6; D is possibly TRBD2 (6 bases). Germline CDR1 MNHEY, CDR2 SVGEGT. The CDR3 runs 17 residues. The V end lost 5 bases, the J end lost 0 bases, and 14 bases lay between the germline ends. The CDR3: CASSRRETYSGANVLTF. The CDR3 DNA is TGTGCCAGCAGTAGGCGGGAAACATACTCTGGGGCCAACGTCCTGACTTTC.

On this clone: Other nucleotide sequences in the sample specify the same CDR3. This chain uses TRBV28 with TRBJ2-7, with 8 nucleotides matching TRBD1. The trim removed 5 bases at V and 2 bases at J, leaving 5 bases unmatched. Germline CDR1 MDHEN, CDR2 SYDVKM. The CDR3 is made up of 14 amino acids. CDR3 coding DNA: TGTGCCAGCAGTCTCGGACAGGGTCCCTACGAGCAGTACTTC. Residues: CASSLGQGPYEQYF.

The chain combines TRBV5-6 with TRBJ1-2; weak D call: TRBD1 (6 bases). This CDR3 comprises 13 residues. The V gene's germline CDR1 is SGHDT and CDR2 YYEEEE. Trimming cost V 1 base and J 6 bases, with 10 bases left between them. This CDR3 reads CASSLTGLNGYTF. The CDR3 region has the DNA TGTGCCAGCAGCTTGACAGGGTTAAATGGCTACACCTTC.

In its sample, this clone was seen a few times. The J gene is TRBJ1-5, the V gene TRBV4-2; 9 nucleotides line up with TRBD1. Germline V CDR1 and CDR2: LGHNA, YNFKEQ. The CDR3 extends over 15 amino acids. V shed 5 bases, J shed 4 bases, and the junction held 6 bases outside the gene matches. Here the CDR3 DNA reads TGTGCCAGCAGCTTAACAGGGGGCGCGAATCAGCCCCAGCATTTT. It is translated as CASSLTGGANQPQHF.

V and J are TRBV30 and TRBJ2-3; TRBD2 is a possible D gene (7 bases). The germline CDR1 and CDR2 sequences are GTSNPN and SVGIG (reference sequence). Trimming took 6 bases from V and 6 from J, leaving 19 bases between them. The CDR3 loop spans 14 amino acids. This chain's CDR3 is CACLLGGAGDTQYF. In DNA form, the CDR3 reads TGTGCCTGCCTACTAGGGGGGGCCGGGGATACGCAGTATTTT.

The chain uses TRBV3-1 (or the pseudogene TRBV3-2) and TRBJ1-2; TRBD1 might be the D (6 bases). This CDR3 is built from 18 residues. Trimming cost V 0 bases and J 8 bases, with 25 bases left between them. Germline V gene lookup returns CDR1 LGHDT and CDR2 YNNKEL (reference sequence). The CDR3 sequence is CASSQDDQLTGRGGGYTF. Written as DNA, the CDR3 is TGTGCCAGCAGCCAAGACGACCAACTTACCGGGAGGGGGGGCGGCTACACCTTC.

The rearrangement uses TRBV3-1 (or the pseudogene TRBV3-2) and TRBJ2-1; TRBD1 agrees at 7 bases. The CDR3 has 17 residues. CDR1 and CDR2 from the germline V gene are LGHDT and YNNKEL (reference sequence). Losses at the gene ends were 5 bases for V and 1 base for J; bases not matched to a gene: 11. CDR3 loop: CASSALKGAISYNEQFF. In nucleotides, the CDR3 is TGTGCCAGCAGCGCCCTAAAGGGGGCCATATCCTACAATGAGCAGTTCTTC.

The rearrangement links TRBV16 to TRBJ2-3, with TRBD1 matching 7 bases. The CDR3 length is 13 residues. Germline trimming cut 7 bases from V and 4 bases from J; bases unmatched to any gene: 5. Per germline, CDR1 KGHSY and CDR2 FQNENV. For the CDR3, the DNA is TGTGCCAGCACGACAGGGTTAGCAGATACGCAGTATTTT. This encodes CASTTGLADTQYF.

A single count supports this clone. This rearrangement joins TRBV28 to TRBJ2-7; D perhaps matches TRBD2 (6 bases). The CDR3 loop spans 15 amino acids. Germline-derived CDR1 and CDR2 are MDHEN and SYDVKM. The V end was cut by 5 bases, the J end by 6 bases, with 20 bases between. The CDR3 spells CASSGGTGTPSEQYF. Written as DNA, the CDR3 is TGTGCCAGCAGTGGGGGGACCGGGACTCCCTCCGAGCAGTACTTC. Filled out from reference TRBV28 and TRBJ2-7, the complete variable domain reads DVKVTQSSRYLVKRTGEKVFLECVQDMDHENMFWYRQDPGLGLRLIYFSYDVKMKEKGDIPEGYSVSREKKERFSLILESASTNQTSMYLCASSGGTGTPSEQYFGPGTRLTVT.

The chain combines TRBV30 with TRBJ1-3; unclear D gene. V was clipped by 0 bases and J by 2 bases, with 14 bases between them. The CDR3 is 16 residues long. Germline-derived CDR1 and CDR2 are GTSNPN and SVGIG (reference sequence). CDR3 DNA sequence: TGTGCCTGGAGTGTATTGGGCAGTCAAACTGGAAACACCATATATTTT. This encodes CAWSVLGSQTGNTIYF.

The genes are TRBV16 and TRBJ1-1; TRBD1 is a possible D gene (6 bases). Trimming took off 1 base at V and 0 bases at J, with 9 bases between the two ends. The germline gives CDR1 KGHSY, CDR2 FQNENV. This CDR3 has 15 residues. CDR3 sequence reads: CASSQYREMNTEAFF. For the CDR3, the DNA is TGTGCCAGCAGCCAATACAGGGAAATGAACACTGAAGCTTTCTTT.

The gene calls are TRBV2 and TRBJ1-6; 10 bases match TRBD1. This CDR3 is 13 amino acids long. V lost 7 bases to trimming and J lost 10 bases; unmatched junction nucleotides: 4. Germline V CDR1 and CDR2: SNHLY, FYNNEI. CDR3 sequence: CASKLDRGSPLHF. CDR3 bases: TGTGCCAGCAAACTGGACAGGGGGTCACCCCTCCACTTT.

This chain uses TRBV19 with TRBJ1-2; tentative D call: TRBD1 (6 bases). The CDR3 contains 15 residues. CDR1 and CDR2 (germline): LNHDA, SQIVND (reference sequence). The V end lost 7 bases, the J end lost 8 bases, and 23 bases lay between the germline ends. The CDR3 sequence: CASTITDSDLGGYTF. Written as DNA, the CDR3 is TGTGCCAGTACCATAACGGACAGCGATCTCGGCGGCTACACCTTC.

The chain carries TRBV27 and TRBJ2-7; 12 bases agree with TRBD2. Germline CDR1 and CDR2: MNHEY and SMNVEV (reference sequence). The CDR3 contains 16 residues. V lost 3 bases to trimming and J lost 4 bases; unmatched junction nucleotides: 7. CDR3 residues: CASSFQTSGGSYEQYF. DNA for the CDR3: TGTGCCAGCAGTTTCCAGACTAGCGGGGGCTCGTACGAGCAGTACTTC.

The chain joins TRBV19 to TRBJ2-1; 11 bases line up with TRBD2. The CDR3 contains 16 residues. The V segment lost 4 bases and the J segment 8 bases; nucleotides outside the gene matches: 10. The germline V gene encodes CDR1 LNHDA and CDR2 SQIVND (reference sequence). The CDR3 region is CASSRASGGPGDEQFF. As DNA, the CDR3 is TGTGCCAGTAGTAGAGCTAGCGGGGGGCCTGGGGATGAGCAGTTCTTC.